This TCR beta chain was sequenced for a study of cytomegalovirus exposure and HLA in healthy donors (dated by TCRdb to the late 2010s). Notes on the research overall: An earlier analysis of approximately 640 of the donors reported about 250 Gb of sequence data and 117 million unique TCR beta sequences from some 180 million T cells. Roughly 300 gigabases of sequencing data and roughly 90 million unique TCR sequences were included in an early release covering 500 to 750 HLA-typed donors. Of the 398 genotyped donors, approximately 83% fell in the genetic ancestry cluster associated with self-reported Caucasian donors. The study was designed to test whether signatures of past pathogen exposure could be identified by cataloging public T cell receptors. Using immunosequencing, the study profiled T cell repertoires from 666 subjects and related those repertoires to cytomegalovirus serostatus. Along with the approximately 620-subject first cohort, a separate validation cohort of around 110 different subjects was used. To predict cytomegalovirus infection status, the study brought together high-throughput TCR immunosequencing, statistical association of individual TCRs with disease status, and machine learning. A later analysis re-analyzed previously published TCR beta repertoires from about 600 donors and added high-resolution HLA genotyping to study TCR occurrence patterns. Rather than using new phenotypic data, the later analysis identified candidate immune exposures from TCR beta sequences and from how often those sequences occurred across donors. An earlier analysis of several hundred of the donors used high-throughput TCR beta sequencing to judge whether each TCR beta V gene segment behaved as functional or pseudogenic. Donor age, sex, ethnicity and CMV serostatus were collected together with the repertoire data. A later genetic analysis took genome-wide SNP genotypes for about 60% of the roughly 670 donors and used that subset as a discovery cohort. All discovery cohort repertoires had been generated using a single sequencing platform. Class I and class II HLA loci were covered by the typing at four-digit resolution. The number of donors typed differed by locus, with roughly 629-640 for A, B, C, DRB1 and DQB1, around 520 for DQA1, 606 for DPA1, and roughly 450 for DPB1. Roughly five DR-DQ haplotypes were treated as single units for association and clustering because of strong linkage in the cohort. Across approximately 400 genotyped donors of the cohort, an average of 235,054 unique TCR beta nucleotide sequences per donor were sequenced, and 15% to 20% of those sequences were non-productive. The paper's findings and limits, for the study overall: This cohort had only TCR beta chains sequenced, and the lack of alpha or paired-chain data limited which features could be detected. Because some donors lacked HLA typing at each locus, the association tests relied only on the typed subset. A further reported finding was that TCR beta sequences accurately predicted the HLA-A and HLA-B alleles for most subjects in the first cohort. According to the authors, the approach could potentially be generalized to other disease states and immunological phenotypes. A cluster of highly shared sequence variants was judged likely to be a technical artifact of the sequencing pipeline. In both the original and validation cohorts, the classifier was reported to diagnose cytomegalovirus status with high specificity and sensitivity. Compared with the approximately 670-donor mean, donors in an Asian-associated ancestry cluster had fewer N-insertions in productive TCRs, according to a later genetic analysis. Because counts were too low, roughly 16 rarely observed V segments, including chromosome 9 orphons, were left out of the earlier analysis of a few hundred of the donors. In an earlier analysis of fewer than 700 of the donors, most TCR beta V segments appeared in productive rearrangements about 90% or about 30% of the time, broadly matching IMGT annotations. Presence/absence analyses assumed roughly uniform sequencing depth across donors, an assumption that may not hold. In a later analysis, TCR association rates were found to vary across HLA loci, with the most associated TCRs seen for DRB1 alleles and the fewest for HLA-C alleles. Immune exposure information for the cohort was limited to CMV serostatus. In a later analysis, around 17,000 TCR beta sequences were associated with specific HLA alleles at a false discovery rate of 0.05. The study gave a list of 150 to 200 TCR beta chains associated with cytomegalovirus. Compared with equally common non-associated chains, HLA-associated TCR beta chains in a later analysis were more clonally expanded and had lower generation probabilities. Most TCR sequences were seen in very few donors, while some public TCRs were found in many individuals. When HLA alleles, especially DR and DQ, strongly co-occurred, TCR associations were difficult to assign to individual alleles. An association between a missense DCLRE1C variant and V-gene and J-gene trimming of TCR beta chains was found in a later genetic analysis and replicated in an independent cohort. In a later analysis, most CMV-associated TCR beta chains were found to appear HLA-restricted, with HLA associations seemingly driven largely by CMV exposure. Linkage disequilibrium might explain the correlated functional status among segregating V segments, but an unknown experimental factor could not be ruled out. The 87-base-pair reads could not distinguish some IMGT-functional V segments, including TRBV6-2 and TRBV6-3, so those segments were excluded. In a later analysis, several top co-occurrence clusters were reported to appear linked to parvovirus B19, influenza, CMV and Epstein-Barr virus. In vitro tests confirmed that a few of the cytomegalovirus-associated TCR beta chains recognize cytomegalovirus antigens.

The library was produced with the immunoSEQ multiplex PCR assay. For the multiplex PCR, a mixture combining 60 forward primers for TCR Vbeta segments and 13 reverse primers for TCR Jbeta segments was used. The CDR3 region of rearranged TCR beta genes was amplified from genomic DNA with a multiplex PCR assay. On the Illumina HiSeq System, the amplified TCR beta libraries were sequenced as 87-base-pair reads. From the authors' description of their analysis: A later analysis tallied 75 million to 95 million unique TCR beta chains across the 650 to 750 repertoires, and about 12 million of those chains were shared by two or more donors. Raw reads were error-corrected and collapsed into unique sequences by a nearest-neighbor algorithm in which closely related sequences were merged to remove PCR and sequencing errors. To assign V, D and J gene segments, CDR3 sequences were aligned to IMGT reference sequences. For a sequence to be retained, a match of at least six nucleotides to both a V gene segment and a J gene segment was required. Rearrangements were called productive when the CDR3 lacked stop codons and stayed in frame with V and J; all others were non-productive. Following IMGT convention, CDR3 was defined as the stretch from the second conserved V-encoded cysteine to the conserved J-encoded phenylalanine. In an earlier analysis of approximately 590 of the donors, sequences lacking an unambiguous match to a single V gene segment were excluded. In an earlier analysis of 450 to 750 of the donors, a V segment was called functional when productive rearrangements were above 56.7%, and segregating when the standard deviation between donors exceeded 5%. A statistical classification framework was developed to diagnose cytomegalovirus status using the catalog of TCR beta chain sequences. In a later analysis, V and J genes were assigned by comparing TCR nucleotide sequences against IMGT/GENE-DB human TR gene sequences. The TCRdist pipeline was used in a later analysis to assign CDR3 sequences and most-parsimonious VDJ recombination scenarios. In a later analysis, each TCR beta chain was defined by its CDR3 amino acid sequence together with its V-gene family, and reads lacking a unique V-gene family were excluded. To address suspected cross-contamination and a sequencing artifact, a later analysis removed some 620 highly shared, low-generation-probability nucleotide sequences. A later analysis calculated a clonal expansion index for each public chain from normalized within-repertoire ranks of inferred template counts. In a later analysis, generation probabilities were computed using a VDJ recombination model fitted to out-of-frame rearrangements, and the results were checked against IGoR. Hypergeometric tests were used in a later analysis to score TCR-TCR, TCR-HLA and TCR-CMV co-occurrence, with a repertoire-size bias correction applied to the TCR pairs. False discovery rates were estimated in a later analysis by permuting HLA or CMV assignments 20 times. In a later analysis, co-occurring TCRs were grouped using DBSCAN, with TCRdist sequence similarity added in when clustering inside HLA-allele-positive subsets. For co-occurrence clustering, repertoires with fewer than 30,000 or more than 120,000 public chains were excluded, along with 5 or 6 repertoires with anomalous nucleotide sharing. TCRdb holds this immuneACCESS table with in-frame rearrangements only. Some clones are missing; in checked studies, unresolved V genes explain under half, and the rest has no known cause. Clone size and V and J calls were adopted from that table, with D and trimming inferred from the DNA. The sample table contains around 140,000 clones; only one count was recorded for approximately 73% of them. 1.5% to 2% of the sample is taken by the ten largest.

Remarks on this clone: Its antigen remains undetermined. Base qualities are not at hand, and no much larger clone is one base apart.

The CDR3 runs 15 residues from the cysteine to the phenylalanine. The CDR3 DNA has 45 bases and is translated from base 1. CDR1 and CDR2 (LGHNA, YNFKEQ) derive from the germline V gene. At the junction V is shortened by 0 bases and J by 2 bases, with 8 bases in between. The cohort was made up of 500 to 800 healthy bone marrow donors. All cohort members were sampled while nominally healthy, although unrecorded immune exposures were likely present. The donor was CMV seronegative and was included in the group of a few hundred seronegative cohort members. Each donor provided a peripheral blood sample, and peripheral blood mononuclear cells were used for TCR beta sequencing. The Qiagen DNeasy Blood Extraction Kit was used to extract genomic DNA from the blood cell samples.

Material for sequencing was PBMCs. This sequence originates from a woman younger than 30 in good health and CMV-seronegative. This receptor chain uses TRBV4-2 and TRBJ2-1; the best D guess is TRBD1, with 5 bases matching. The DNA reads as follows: TGTGCCAGCAGCCAAGACCAGGGCCCCTACAATGAGCAGTTCTTC. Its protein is CASSQDQGPYNEQFF.